Sequencing of this TCR beta chain was carried out in a study of blood T cell repertoires in COVID-19. Study in general: PBMCs, B-cell-depleted T cells, or T cells provided the cDNA or gDNA that made up the material.

Measured with immunoSEQ multiplex PCR; TCRdb has only the in-frame clones, and not every one. The sample comprises around 95,000 clones, roughly 80% of which are singletons, and about 10% rests with the top ten. Looked up from germline, CDR1 is SGHDT and CDR2 is YYEEEE. This CDR3 region has 16 residues. The ends were cut back, 0 bases at V and 5 bases at J, with 12 bases in the middle. This sequence originates from a woman older than 75 with acute or convalescent COVID-19. The chain uses TRBV5-6 and TRBJ2-6; perhaps TRBD1 as D (6 bases). Sequenced: peripheral blood. This CDR3 is CASSLEQGRRANVLTF. DNA for the CDR3: TGTGCCAGCAGCTTGGAGCAGGGGCGGAGGGCCAACGTCCTGACTTTC.